The 25 T cell receptor beta chains in this list originate from one sample, sequenced in a study of T cell changes during pregnancy in multiple sclerosis. Measured with immunoSEQ multiplex PCR; TCRdb has only the in-frame clones, and not every one. This sample yields tens of thousands of clones, of which around 90% are seen a single time; under 6.5% belongs to the top ten. The source material was peripheral blood, sampled after pregnancy. These receptors were taken from a female donor in good health, enrolled as a control in a pregnancy study.

The chain couples TRBV28 to TRBJ1-4, with D perhaps TRBD1 (5 bases). This CDR3 contains 15 residues. Between the trimmed V and J ends, which lost 4 bases and 8 bases, there was a span of 17 bases. Germline CDR1 reads MDHEN; CDR2 reads SYDVKM. CDR3 in amino acids: CASSSMAGLAEKLFF. CDR3 in DNA: TGTGCCAGCAGTTCTATGGCGGGGCTAGCCGAAAAACTGTTTTTT. Combining the CDR3 with reference TRBV28 and TRBJ1-4 gives the whole variable domain DVKVTQSSRYLVKRTGEKVFLECVQDMDHENMFWYRQDPGLGLRLIYFSYDVKMKEKGDIPEGYSVSREKKERFSLILESASTNQTSMYLCASSSMAGLAEKLFFGSGTQLSVL.

The chain uses TRBV6-6 and TRBJ2-1; D uncertain. V was pared by 6 bases and J by 0 bases, with 6 bases between. In germline, CDR1 is MNHNY, CDR2 SVGAGI (reference sequence). The CDR3 sequence is 13 residues long. CDR3 residues: CASSAVSYNEQFF. The CDR3 region has the DNA TGTGCCAGCAGCGCAGTCTCCTACAATGAGCAGTTCTTC.

The V and J genes are TRBV25-1 and TRBJ2-2, with D possibly being TRBD1 (6 bases). The germline CDR1 and CDR2 sequences are MGHDK and SYGVNS. This CDR3 contains 14 residues. V lost 6 bases, J lost 0 bases, and 8 bases lay in between. The CDR3 is CASRQGPNTGELFF. The CDR3 nucleotides are TGTGCCAGCAGACAGGGTCCGAACACCGGGGAGCTGTTTTTT.

The rearrangement uses TRBV11-2 and TRBJ1-3; 8 positions match TRBD1. The length of the CDR3 is 15 residues. From germline, CDR1 is SGHAT and CDR2 FQNNGV. V was clipped by 2 bases and J by 4 bases; unmatched bases: 4. CDR3 nucleotide sequence: TGTGCCAGCAGCTTACAGGGGGCAGGAGGAAACACCATATATTTT. Translation: CASSLQGAGGNTIYF.

V and J are TRBV9 and TRBJ2-3, with D perhaps TRBD2 (7 bases). The CDR3 length is 15 residues. Germline lookup yields CDR1 SGDLS and CDR2 YYNGEE. V was trimmed by 0 bases and J by 8 bases, leaving 16 bases between them. CDR3 region: CASSVGGRVGGTQYF. DNA for the CDR3: TGTGCCAGCAGCGTAGGAGGGAGGGTAGGGGGTACGCAGTATTTT.

The chain joins TRBV7-9 to TRBJ2-7, with TRBD1 matching over 10 bases. Germline CDR1 SEHNR, CDR2 FQNEAQ (reference sequence). The CDR3 covers 17 residues. The V and J ends lost 5 bases and 1 base, in that order; junction bases with no gene match: 11. The CDR3 nucleotides are TGTGCCAGCAGCCCCTACAACCGGGACAGGGGTTCCTACGAGCAGTACTTC. Translation gives CASSPYNRDRGSYEQYF.

This chain links TRBV27 with TRBJ1-2; tentatively, D is TRBD1 (5 bases). Looked up from germline, CDR1 is MNHEY and CDR2 is SMNVEV (reference sequence). V was trimmed by 5 bases and J by 1 base, leaving 11 bases between them. This CDR3 has 14 residues. The CDR3 protein is CASSNQGLNYGYTF. DNA of the CDR3: TGTGCCAGCAGTAACCAGGGACTTAACTATGGCTACACCTTC.

CDR3 DNA sequence: TGCGCCAGCAGCTTGGAGGGGGCGCGGACTGAAGCTTTCTTT. It specifies CASSLEGARTEAFF. V gene TRBV5-1 combines with J gene TRBJ1-1; TRBD1 agrees at 7 bases. Germline CDR1 and CDR2: SGHRS and YFSETQ. The CDR3 covers 14 residues. Losses at the gene ends were 0 bases for V and 5 bases for J; bases not matched to a gene: 4.

This clone occurred a few times. This chain uses TRBV19 with TRBJ1-6; possible D gene TRBD1, 6 bases. The CDR3 is 15 residues long. With 7 bases removed from V and 6 bases from J, the gap between germline ends came to 16 bases. Germline V gives CDR1 LNHDA, CDR2 SQIVND (reference sequence). DNA of the CDR3: TGTGCCAGTACCCAACAGGGACAACTTAATTCACCCCTCCACTTT. Encoded protein: CASTQQGQLNSPLHF.

The J gene is TRBJ2-1, the V gene TRBV7-2; D may be TRBD1 (6 bases). Trimming left V 1 base short and J 7 bases short, with 11 bases between. Germline CDR1 SGHTA, CDR2 FQGNSA. This CDR3 has 14 amino acids. The CDR3 DNA reads TGTGCCAGCAGCTTAGTGGCAGGGGATAATGAGCAGTTCTTC. This sequence encodes CASSLVAGDNEQFF.

The rearrangement links TRBV7-2 to TRBJ1-6, with 7 bases fitting TRBD1. Trimming at V came to 2 bases and at J to 1 base, leaving 5 bases not matched to a gene. The CDR3 is 17 residues long. Germline V gene sequence: CDR1 SGHTA, CDR2 FQGNSA. The CDR3 reads CASSLFAGGSYNSPLHF. The CDR3 coding sequence is TGTGCCAGCAGCTTATTTGCAGGGGGGTCCTATAATTCACCCCTCCACTTT.

This clone was seen only a few times. This chain connects TRBV30 to TRBJ1-1, with 7 bases aligning to TRBD1. The CDR3 length is 13 residues. Germline V gives CDR1 GTSNPN, CDR2 SVGIG (reference sequence). Trimming took 4 bases from V and 5 from J; bases not matched to a gene: 7. The CDR3 reads CAWNERGRTEAFF. The CDR3 DNA sequence: TGTGCCTGGAACGAGAGGGGGCGGACTGAAGCTTTCTTT.

The chain employs TRBV6-5 and TRBJ2-2; TRBD2 matches 13 bases. The germline gives CDR1 MNHEY, CDR2 SVGAGI. The length of the CDR3 is 16 residues. The trim removed 3 bases at V and 6 bases at J, leaving 4 bases unmatched. The CDR3 reads CASSYLTSGRPGELFF. CDR3 sequence (DNA): TGTGCCAGCAGTTATTTGACTAGCGGGAGGCCCGGGGAGCTGTTTTTT.

This clone was detected once. The chain links TRBV9 to TRBJ1-1; weak D call: TRBD1 (6 bases). This CDR3 region has 16 residues. The V and J ends lost 3 bases and 0 bases respectively, with 15 bases between them. The germline V gene has CDR1 SGDLS and CDR2 YYNGEE. The CDR3 DNA follows: TGTGCCAGCAGCGCAGAATCACAGGGATTGAACACTGAAGCTTTCTTT. Translation: CASSAESQGLNTEAFF.

This clone showed up just a few times. The V call is TRBV5-4, the J call TRBJ2-7, with 7 positions matching TRBD2. The CDR3 loop spans 16 amino acids. V lost 4 bases and J lost 2; bases outside the gene matches: 12. From germline, CDR1 is SGHNT and CDR2 YYREEE (reference sequence). CDR3 region: CASSHPLADSTYEQYF. The CDR3 nucleotides are TGTGCCAGCAGCCACCCCCTAGCGGATTCCACCTACGAGCAGTACTTC.

The CDR3 coding sequence is TGCGCCAGCAGCTTGGAGGTGCGGGGGCCTAGCACAGATACGCAGTATTTT. It specifies CASSLEVRGPSTDTQYF. V gene TRBV5-1 combines with J gene TRBJ2-3; possible D gene TRBD2, 7 bases. CDR1 and CDR2 (germline): SGHRS, YFSETQ. Trimming cost V 0 bases and J 0 bases, with 14 bases left between them. The CDR3 is 17 residues long.

The gene calls are TRBV19 and TRBJ1-1; 7 bases match TRBD1. The CDR3 length is 17 residues. V shed 5 bases and J 1 base; nucleotides not matched to a gene: 13. Germline assignment: CDR1 LNHDA and CDR2 SQIVND (reference sequence). The CDR3 DNA is TGTGCCAGTAGTCGAGTTATAGGATACAGGGGGAACACTGAAGCTTTCTTT. Translation gives CASSRVIGYRGNTEAFF. Full variable domain (missing parts from reference TRBV19 and TRBJ1-1): DGGITQSPKYLFRKEGQNVTLSCEQNLNHDAMYWYRQDPGQGLRLIYYSQIVNDFQKGDIAEGYSVSREKKESFPLTVTSAQKNPTAFYLCASSRVIGYRGNTEAFFGQGTRLTVV.

This sequence joins TRBV5-6 and TRBJ2-1; D is unresolved. The germline gives CDR1 SGHDT, CDR2 YYEEEE. The V end was cut by 10 bases, the J end by 10 bases, with 33 bases between. The CDR3 has 17 amino acids. The CDR3 DNA reads TGTGCCCGATGCCTGAGGAGCGCCCCCCCCCGGGTAAACGAGCAGTTCTTC. As protein: CARCLRSAPPRVNEQFF.

The chain links TRBV18 to TRBJ2-3; 7 bases are a match to TRBD1. V lost 4 bases to trimming and J lost 4 bases; unmatched junction nucleotides: 8. Germline V gene lookup returns CDR1 KGHSH and CDR2 LQKENI. This CDR3 has 15 residues. CDR3: CASSQETGSSDTQYF. CDR3 nucleotides: TGTGCCAGCTCACAGGAGACAGGGTCTTCAGATACGCAGTATTTT.

This clone was observed a handful of times. CDR3 region: CASAPTGAATEAFF. CDR3 DNA sequence: TGCGCCAGCGCACCGACAGGGGCGGCCACTGAAGCTTTCTTT. J is TRBJ1-1 and V is TRBV4-1, with 8 bases lining up with TRBD1. The germline gives CDR1 MGHRA, CDR2 YSYEKL. Losses at the gene ends were 8 bases for V and 4 bases for J; bases not matched to a gene: 9. The CDR3 runs to 14 residues.

The chain uses TRBV6-4 and TRBJ1-2, with TRBD1 matching over 10 bases. Germline lookup yields CDR1 MRHNA and CDR2 SNTAGT. Trimming removed 3 bases from V and 4 bases from J; junction bases left unmatched: 5. This CDR3 comprises 15 residues. The CDR3 sequence: CASSEEDRGLYGYTF. The DNA for the CDR3 is TGTGCCAGCAGTGAAGAAGACAGGGGGCTCTATGGCTACACCTTC.

The rearrangement uses TRBV4-2 and TRBJ2-2; tentative D call: TRBD2 (6 bases). CDR3 length: 14 amino acids. V dropped 1 base and J dropped 3 bases, with 6 bases sitting between them. The germline V gene has CDR1 LGHNA and CDR2 YNFKEQ. In DNA form, the CDR3 reads TGTGCCAGCAGCCAAGGACTAGACACCGGGGAGCTGTTTTTT. This sequence encodes CASSQGLDTGELFF.

For the CDR3, the DNA is TGCGCCAGCAGCCGCGGTAGCGGGGACCCGGCTGGCCAGACCCAGTACTTC. This sequence encodes CASSRGSGDPAGQTQYF. J is TRBJ2-5 and V is TRBV5-1; 8 positions agree with TRBD2. This CDR3 spans 17 amino acids. Looked up from germline, CDR1 is SGHRS and CDR2 is YFSETQ. The V gene end was trimmed by 4 bases and the J gene end by 6 bases; junction bases not matched to a gene: 17.

The chain employs TRBV6-5 and TRBJ1-4, with D perhaps matching TRBD1 (6 bases). The V end lost 6 bases, the J end lost 8 bases, and 19 bases lay between the germline ends. This CDR3 spans 15 amino acids. Germline V CDR1 and CDR2: MNHEY, SVGAGI. Here the CDR3 DNA reads TGTGCCAGCAGGCAATCCAGGGGTAATTGGGAAAAACTGTTTTTT. Its translation is CASRQSRGNWEKLFF.

J is TRBJ1-1 and V is TRBV7-9; D is perhaps TRBD1 (6 bases). V lost 5 bases, J lost 12 bases, and 10 bases lay in between. This CDR3 spans 10 amino acids. Germline V gene lookup returns CDR1 SEHNR and CDR2 FQNEAQ (reference sequence). CDR3 sequence (DNA): TGTGCCAGCAGCCGGGACAAAACTTTCTTT. Protein: CASSRDKTFF.